This T cell receptor beta chain emerged from a study of blood T cell repertoires in COVID-19. For the study at large: Sites across the United States, Italy and Spain contributed samples from acute and convalescent COVID-19. In each case, the material was cDNA or gDNA derived from T cells, B-cell-depleted T cells, or PBMCs.

The CDR3 loop spans 15 amino acids. Trimming cost V 3 bases and J 0 bases, with 9 bases left between them. Germline V lookup: CDR1 KGHSH, CDR2 LQKENI. Source study methods: Reference gene primers were amplified, and this amplification served to estimate nucleated cell counts. Sequencing used immunoSEQ multiplex PCR; TCRdb keeps in-frame clones, though not all of them. That table supplies the V and J calls and clone size; D and trimming were determined from the DNA. The sample includes 35,000 to 40,000 clones, approximately 87% of them seen just once. This chain uses TRBV18 with TRBJ1-5, with a possible D match to TRBD1 (5 bases). The sequence was obtained from a man in his 70s with acute or convalescent COVID-19. The source material was peripheral blood. The CDR3 coding sequence is TGTGCCAGCTCACCCCAGGGTTCTAGCAATCAGCCCCAGCATTTT. Translating gives CASSPQGSSNQPQHF.